The entry below gives a single T cell receptor (beta chain) sequence along with its context. The antigen is unknown. The repertoire was sequenced with immunoSEQ multiplex PCR; TCRdb's copy has only in-frame clones and lacks some. The profile shows about 96,000 clones, roughly nine tenths of them singletons. Germline V CDR1 and CDR2: MNHNS, SASEGT. V lost 2 bases and J lost 6, with 14 bases in between. CDR3 size: 16 residues. This entry comes from a study of graft-versus-host responses after intestinal transplantation. As for the study in general: Anti-thymocyte globulin was used for induction in all recipients, who then took tacrolimus and steroids for approximately 3 years. Findings of the study overall: Detection of GvH clones occurred in recipient marrow, and some had their first appearance in ileum or blood.

Here the sequenced sample was unstimulated CD4+ T cells sorted from spleen or lymph node cells, taken before intestinal transplant. This TCR was sampled from a human donor who received an intestinal transplant. V gene TRBV6-1 combines with J gene TRBJ2-6; a possible D gene is TRBD1 (5 bases). Written as DNA, the CDR3 is TGTGCCAGCAGTGAAATCGGCAGGGCGAAGGCCAACGTCCTGACTTTC. It yields the protein CASSEIGRAKANVLTF.